Listed here are 32 T cell receptor beta chains from one sample, sequenced in a study of Ad26.COV2.S vaccination and SARS-CoV-2 variants. Profiled with immunoSEQ multiplex PCR; TCRdb holds only in-frame clones, not every one. The table lists hundreds of thousands of clones, 88% of them singletons. Noted treatment: some 20 received Ad26.COV2.S at low or high dose, single or two shots; several received placebo; per-sample allocation not given. It was on day 63 after the first vaccine or placebo injection that samples were taken. Material: peripheral blood, obtained in a trial of Ad26.COV2.S vaccine versus placebo. All receptors derive from a person aged 18-60 years who received the Ad26.COV2.S COVID-19 vaccine or a placebo.

The genes are TRBV2 and TRBJ2-5; possible D gene TRBD2, 6 bases. Trimming took off 7 bases at V and 5 bases at J, with 8 bases between the two ends. Germline values: CDR1 SNHLY, CDR2 FYNNEI. This CDR3 is 11 amino acids long. CDR3 residues: CASNRGETQYF. The DNA of the CDR3 is TGTGCCAGCAACCGGGGGGAGACCCAGTACTTC.

J is TRBJ1-6 and V is TRBV14, with D tentatively TRBD1 (6 bases). The germline CDR1 and CDR2 sequences are SGHDN and FVKESK. This CDR3 comprises 15 residues. V gave up 4 bases and J gave up 6 bases, with 13 bases separating them. CDR3 DNA: TGTGCCAGCAGCCGAGGACAGCCTTTTAATTCACCCCTCCACTTT. It yields the protein CASSRGQPFNSPLHF.

The chain carries TRBV19 and TRBJ2-2; TRBD1 matches at 8 bases. V gave up 4 bases and J gave up 6 bases; unmatched junction bases: 4. CDR3 length: 14 amino acids. The germline gives CDR1 LNHDA, CDR2 SQIVND (reference sequence). CDR3 in DNA: TGTGCCAGTAGTACCTACAGGGGGGCCGGGGAGCTGTTTTTT. Translated, it gives CASSTYRGAGELFF.

The chain has TRBV2 and TRBJ1-1; 9 bases line up with TRBD1. This CDR3 region has 17 residues. Germline-derived CDR1 and CDR2 are SNHLY and FYNNEI. J lost 0 bases, V lost 4 bases, and 9 bases had no gene match. The CDR3 spells CASSVWDRAQLNTEAFF. Written as DNA, the CDR3 is TGTGCCAGCAGTGTTTGGGACAGGGCCCAGCTGAACACTGAAGCTTTCTTT.

The chain joins TRBV28 to TRBJ2-5, with a tentative D call TRBD2 (6 bases). With 4 bases removed from V and 1 base from J, the gap between germline ends came to 13 bases. Germline V CDR1 and CDR2: MDHEN, SYDVKM. The CDR3 is made up of 15 amino acids. The CDR3 reads CASSSDYILQETQYF. The CDR3 DNA follows: TGTGCCAGCAGTTCGGACTACATACTCCAAGAGACCCAGTACTTC.

V and J are TRBV18 and TRBJ1-2; 9 nucleotides agree with TRBD1. V lost 6 bases, J lost 6 bases, and 8 bases stayed unmatched. The CDR3 has 14 residues. Germline assignment: CDR1 KGHSH and CDR2 LQKENI. CDR3 sequence: CASSRDRAGNGYTF. The CDR3 region has the DNA TGTGCCAGCTCGCGGGACAGGGCGGGCAATGGCTACACCTTC. Full variable domain (rest looked up from reference TRBV18 and TRBJ1-2): NAGVMQNPRHLVRRRGQEARLRCSPMKGHSHVYWYRQLPEEGLKFMVYLQKENIIDESGMPKERFSAEFPKEGPSILRIQQVVRGDSAAYFCASSRDRAGNGYTFGSGTRLTVV.

There are a few counts of this clone. The chain is built from TRBV29-1 and TRBJ1-6; 10 bases are a match to TRBD1. The ends lost 6 bases at V and 10 bases at J; junction bases unmatched: 9. Germline V CDR1 and CDR2: SQVTM, ANQGSEA. The CDR3 has 14 amino acids. CDR3 in amino acids: CSVQGQGRNSPLHF. The CDR3 DNA sequence: TGCAGCGTCCAGGGACAGGGGAGGAACTCACCCCTCCACTTT.

The rearrangement uses TRBV6-2 or TRBV6-3 and TRBJ2-2, with TRBD2 matching over 11 bases. The CDR3 runs to 15 residues. Looked up from germline, CDR1 is MNHEY and CDR2 is SVGEGT. V lost 4 bases to trimming and J lost 4 bases; unmatched junction nucleotides: 2. The CDR3 DNA is TGTGCCAGCAGTTCCCTAGCGGGGGGCACCGGGGAGCTGTTTTTT. Its translation: CASSSLAGGTGELFF.

The CDR3 region is CASSSHSGQETQYF. As DNA, the CDR3 is TGTGCCAGCAGCTCCCATAGCGGACAAGAGACCCAGTACTTC. V is TRBV7-9 and J is TRBJ2-5; tentative D call: TRBD2 (6 bases). This CDR3 contains 14 residues. Germline V lookup: CDR1 SEHNR, CDR2 FQNEAQ (reference sequence). V lost 4 bases and J lost 2, with 11 bases in between. Full variable domain (remainder filled in from reference TRBV7-9 and TRBJ2-5): DTGVSQNPRHKITKRGQNVTFRCDPISEHNRLYWYRQTLGQGPEFLTYFQNEAQLEKSRLLSDRFSAERPKGSFSTLEIQRTEQGDSAMYLCASSSHSGQETQYFGPGTRLLVL.

The chain has TRBV14 and TRBJ1-6; TRBD1 is a possible D gene (6 bases). CDR1 is SGHDN and CDR2 is FVKESK in the germline V gene. The CDR3 contains 15 residues. The V end was cut by 4 bases, the J end by 8 bases, with 15 bases between. DNA for the CDR3: TGTGCCAGCAGCCGGGGGCAGCTATGGGATTCACCCCTCCACTTT. Its translation: CASSRGQLWDSPLHF.

V gene TRBV5-1 combines with J gene TRBJ2-2; D ambiguous. Germline loops: CDR1 SGHRS, CDR2 YFSETQ. V was shortened by 0 bases and J by 0 bases, with 9 bases between the two germline ends. The CDR3 length is 16 residues. CDR3 loop: CASSLAAAANTGELFF. The CDR3 DNA reads TGCGCCAGCAGCTTGGCCGCCGCCGCGAACACCGGGGAGCTGTTTTTT.

The V and J genes are TRBV4-3 and TRBJ1-1; no firm D call. The CDR3 has 13 residues. CDR1 LGHNA and CDR2 YSLEER come from the germline V gene. V gave up 0 bases and J gave up 5 bases, with 7 bases separating them. CDR3 nucleotide sequence: TGCGCCAGCAGCCAAGATCTTAGGACTGAAGCTTTCTTT. It codes for CASSQDLRTEAFF.

The V call is TRBV19, the J call TRBJ1-5; tentatively, D is TRBD1 (5 bases). Trimming removed 3 bases from V and 5 bases from J, with 11 bases in between. This CDR3 contains 14 residues. Germline V gene data show CDR1 as LNHDA and CDR2 as SQIVND (reference sequence). CDR3 in amino acids: CASSIQGDDQPQHF. DNA of the CDR3: TGTGCCAGTAGTATCCAGGGAGACGATCAGCCCCAGCATTTT.

The V and J genes are TRBV4-1 and TRBJ2-1; possibly TRBD1 or TRBD2 for D (6 bases each). The CDR3 is 16 residues long. V lost 1 base and J lost 5, with 15 bases in between. Germline lookup yields CDR1 MGHRA and CDR2 YSYEKL. In DNA form, the CDR3 reads TGCGCCAGCAGCCAAGGAAGGGGGAGGACTAACAATGAGCAGTTCTTC. This gives the protein CASSQGRGRTNNEQFF.

The chain has TRBV18 and TRBJ2-2; the D gene is possibly TRBD1 (6 bases). This CDR3 is built from 16 residues. Germline lookup yields CDR1 KGHSH and CDR2 LQKENI. V was trimmed by 2 bases and J by 1 base, leaving 11 bases between them. CDR3 nucleotide sequence: TGTGCCAGCTCACCAGGCGGACAGAGGAACACCGGGGAGCTGTTTTTT. It yields the protein CASSPGGQRNTGELFF.

This clone was seen just once. The chain uses TRBV5-4 and TRBJ2-7; TRBD2 might be the D (5 bases). Looked up from germline, CDR1 is SGHNT and CDR2 is YYREEE (reference sequence). V was shortened by 5 bases and J by 4 bases, with 13 bases between the two germline ends. The CDR3 has 13 residues. The CDR3 DNA reads TGTGCCAGCAGTTGGACGGGGAGTTACGAGCAGTACTTC. Translating it yields CASSWTGSYEQYF.

The CDR3 coding sequence is TGTGCCAGCAGTTCCGGGACAAGGAACACTGAAGCTTTCTTT. Translation: CASSSGTRNTEAFF. The chain joins TRBV25-1 to TRBJ1-1, with a tentative D call TRBD1 (6 bases). The CDR3 covers 14 residues. V lost 5 bases to trimming and J lost 1 base, with 11 bases between them. Germline lookup yields CDR1 MGHDK and CDR2 SYGVNS.

The V call is TRBV5-5, the J call TRBJ1-2, with D maybe TRBD1 (5 bases). From germline, CDR1 is SGHKS and CDR2 YYEKEE (reference sequence). Trimming removed 4 bases at V and 9 bases at J, with 19 bases between. The CDR3 is made up of 14 amino acids. CDR3 region: CASSHPDGGFSYTF. CDR3 coding DNA: TGTGCCAGCAGCCACCCGGACGGGGGATTTAGCTACACCTTC.

This chain links TRBV28 with TRBJ2-6; D is unclear. CDR3 size: 16 residues. Germline loops: CDR1 MDHEN, CDR2 SYDVKM. The V end was cut by 8 bases, the J end by 1 base, with 15 bases between. The CDR3 reads CASLFERGSGANVLTF. The CDR3 DNA reads as TGTGCCAGCTTGTTTGAAAGAGGTTCTGGGGCCAACGTCCTGACTTTC.

The V and J genes are TRBV5-1 and TRBJ1-1, with 10 bases matching TRBD1. In germline, CDR1 is SGHRS, CDR2 YFSETQ. Trimming took 4 bases from V and 4 from J; bases not matched to a gene: 4. This CDR3 has 14 residues. CDR3 DNA sequence: TGCGCCAGCAGCCAGCGGACAGGGGGCACTGAAGCTTTCTTT. Encoded protein: CASSQRTGGTEAFF.

V usage is TRBV7-9 and J usage is TRBJ1-4; D remains ambiguous. Trimming pared 5 bases from V and 7 bases from J, leaving 14 bases between. The CDR3 has 14 amino acids. In germline, CDR1 is SEHNR, CDR2 FQNEAQ (reference sequence). CDR3 DNA: TGTGCCAGCAGCGGAGATGAATGGGGTGAAAAACTGTTTTTT. Encoded protein: CASSGDEWGEKLFF.

The genes are TRBV29-1 and TRBJ1-3; D gene ambiguous. The CDR3 runs to 15 residues. CDR1 SQVTM and CDR2 ANQGSEA come from the germline V gene. Deletions cut 3 bases from V and 4 bases from J, with 16 bases between. CDR3 sequence (DNA): TGCAGCGTTGAGAGAACGGGTGGTGGAGGAAACACCATATATTTT. This codes for CSVERTGGGGNTIYF.

The chain uses TRBV6-6 and TRBJ1-1, with D unresolved. CDR1 is MNHNY, CDR2 SVGAGI, per germline (reference sequence). V lost 7 bases to trimming and J lost 5 bases, with 17 bases between them. The CDR3 consists of 14 residues. The CDR3 is CASIRNGEKTEAFF. In DNA form, the CDR3 reads TGTGCCAGCATTAGGAATGGGGAGAAGACTGAAGCTTTCTTT.

The rearrangement links TRBV7-9 to TRBJ1-1; D not certain. The germline gives CDR1 SEHNR, CDR2 FQNEAQ (reference sequence). The CDR3 spans 14 residues. The V and J ends lost 2 bases and 1 base respectively, with 8 bases between them. CDR3 in DNA: TGTGCCAGCAGCTTACAGATCCGGAACACTGAAGCTTTCTTT. Encoded protein: CASSLQIRNTEAFF.

This sequence joins TRBV4-2 and TRBJ2-1; TRBD2 matches 9 bases. Germline trimming cut 3 bases from V and 7 bases from J; bases unmatched to any gene: 10. Germline assignment: CDR1 LGHNA and CDR2 YNFKEQ. The CDR3 covers 16 residues. Here the CDR3 reads CASSHLAGSGGNEQFF. CDR3 DNA: TGTGCCAGCAGCCACCTAGCGGGGTCCGGGGGGAATGAGCAGTTCTTC.

V is TRBV30 and J is TRBJ2-2; 12 positions agree with TRBD2. CDR1 and CDR2 (germline): GTSNPN, SVGIG (reference sequence). This CDR3 spans 18 amino acids. The V segment lost 2 bases and the J segment 1 base; nucleotides outside the gene matches: 8. The CDR3 spells CAWSRLAGDLLNTGELFF. The CDR3 bases are TGTGCCTGGAGTAGACTAGCGGGAGATCTTCTGAACACCGGGGAGCTGTTTTTT.

The chain carries TRBV7-3 and TRBJ2-2; D gene ambiguous. The ends were cut back, 2 bases at V and 7 bases at J, with 11 bases in the middle. Germline V gives CDR1 SGHTA, CDR2 FQGTGA. The CDR3 is made up of 14 amino acids. The CDR3 region is CASSLGQVNGELFF. CDR3 DNA sequence: TGTGCCAGCAGCTTAGGGCAGGTTAACGGGGAGCTGTTTTTT. Complete variable domain (other parts from reference TRBV7-3 and TRBJ2-2): GAGVSQTPSNKVTEKGKYVELRCDPISGHTALYWYRQSLGQGPEFLIYFQGTGAADDSGLPNDRFFAVRPEGSVSTLKIQRTERGDSAVYLCASSLGQVNGELFFGEGSRLTVL.

The chain joins TRBV3-1 (or the pseudogene TRBV3-2) to TRBJ2-3; D possibly corresponds to TRBD2 (6 bases). This CDR3 comprises 18 residues. CDR1 LGHDT and CDR2 YNNKEL come from the germline V gene (reference sequence). The V gene lost 0 bases and the J gene lost 0 bases, with 16 bases spanning the gap. CDR3 amino acids: CASSQEDFGGISTDTQYF. DNA of the CDR3: TGTGCCAGCAGCCAAGAGGACTTCGGCGGGATTAGCACAGATACGCAGTATTTT.

The genes are TRBV25-1 and TRBJ2-3; D unclear. The CDR3 sequence is 13 residues long. Germline V gene sequence: CDR1 MGHDK, CDR2 SYGVNS. The V gene lost 1 base and the J gene lost 9 bases, with 11 bases spanning the gap. The CDR3 reads CASSEFKKQTQYF. CDR3 DNA sequence: TGTGCCAGCAGTGAATTCAAAAAACAGACGCAGTATTTT.

The V and J genes are TRBV11-2 and TRBJ2-2; D gene uncertain. This CDR3 is 14 amino acids long. Deletions cut 0 bases from V and 3 bases from J, with 5 bases between. CDR1 and CDR2 from the germline V gene are SGHAT and FQNNGV. The CDR3 bases are TGTGCCAGCAGCTTAGATGGGTACACCGGGGAGCTGTTTTTT. It translates to CASSLDGYTGELFF.

J is TRBJ2-7 and V is TRBV6-5, with D maybe TRBD1 (6 bases). The CDR3 is 16 residues long. Per the germline V gene, CDR1 is MNHEY and CDR2 is SVGAGI. With 2 bases removed from V and 2 bases from J, the gap between germline ends came to 16 bases. This CDR3 is CASSYAISGATYEQYF. The CDR3 DNA follows: TGTGCCAGCAGTTACGCTATTTCAGGGGCTACCTACGAGCAGTACTTC.

This chain joins TRBV28 and TRBJ1-1; a weak D match, TRBD1 (6 bases). Trimming stripped 6 bases from V and 0 bases from J, with 14 bases between. The CDR3 extends over 15 amino acids. From germline, CDR1 is MDHEN and CDR2 SYDVKM. The CDR3 DNA is TGTGCCAGCAGGACCGCCGGGGACATGAACACTGAAGCTTTCTTT. Translation: CASRTAGDMNTEAFF.